These T cell receptor beta chains were read from a single sample in a study of OX40 agonist ivuxolimab in advanced cancers. Produced via immunoSEQ multiplex PCR; TCRdb's table is partial and in-frame only. The sample holds about 64,000 clones, 82% seen once. Sequencing used CD4+ or CD8+ T cells sorted from blood, obtained in a trial of the OX40 agonist ivuxolimab. The receptor source for this set is an adult with an advanced solid tumor such as melanoma, head and neck, liver or kidney cancer. Each CDR3 is given with its conserved first and last residue. D genes are given only for firm matches. Clone size is stated in some rows and not others, as once, few, many or a class when expanded.

d_call: .
v_call: TRBV27
j_call: TRBJ1-1
cdr3_length: 12
clone_size: .
cdr3_aa: CATMSGHTEAFF
cdr3_nt: TGTGCCACCATGTCGGGGCACACTGAAGCTTTCTTT

d_call: .
v_call: TRBV6-1
j_call: TRBJ1-5
cdr3_length: 14
clone_size: .
cdr3_aa: CASSPQGRNQPQHF
cdr3_nt: TGTGCCAGCAGCCCCCAGGGGCGCAATCAGCCCCAGCATTTT

d_call: .
v_call: TRBV6-5
j_call: TRBJ1-1
cdr3_length: 15
clone_size: .
cdr3_aa: CASSYGQRMNTEAFF
cdr3_nt: TGTGCCAGCAGTTACGGCCAGAGGATGAACACTGAAGCTTTCTTT

d_call: .
v_call: TRBV19
j_call: TRBJ1-2
cdr3_length: 13
clone_size: .
cdr3_aa: CASGTGAANGYTF
cdr3_nt: TGTGCCAGTGGGACCGGGGCAGCGAATGGCTACACCTTC

d_call: TRBD2
v_call: TRBV27
j_call: TRBJ2-3
cdr3_length: 17
clone_size: .
cdr3_aa: CASSLSMVAGVTDTQYF
cdr3_nt: TGTGCCAGCAGTTTATCGATGGTAGCGGGAGTCACAGATACGCAGTATTTT

d_call: .
v_call: TRBV7-2
j_call: TRBJ1-1
cdr3_length: 12
clone_size: .
cdr3_aa: CASSLSWTEAFF
cdr3_nt: TGTGCCAGCAGCCTTAGCTGGACTGAAGCTTTCTTT

d_call: .
v_call: TRBV5-1
j_call: TRBJ2-6
cdr3_length: 15
clone_size: .
cdr3_aa: CASSPTDSGANVLTF
cdr3_nt: TGCGCCAGCAGCCCCACAGACTCTGGGGCCAACGTCCTGACTTTC

d_call: .
v_call: TRBV19
j_call: TRBJ2-6
cdr3_length: 16
clone_size: .
cdr3_aa: CASSFYRDSGANVLTF
cdr3_nt: TGTGCCAGTAGTTTCTACAGGGACTCTGGGGCCAACGTCCTGACTTTC

d_call: TRBD1
v_call: TRBV5-1
j_call: TRBJ2-3
cdr3_length: 15
clone_size: .
cdr3_aa: CASSFQGDSTDTQYF
cdr3_nt: TGCGCCAGCAGCTTCCAGGGGGATAGCACAGATACGCAGTATTTT

d_call: TRBD2
v_call: TRBV18
j_call: TRBJ2-7
cdr3_length: 15
clone_size: few
cdr3_aa: CASSPILAGSYEQYF
cdr3_nt: TGTGCCAGCTCACCAATCCTAGCGGGATCCTACGAGCAGTACTTC